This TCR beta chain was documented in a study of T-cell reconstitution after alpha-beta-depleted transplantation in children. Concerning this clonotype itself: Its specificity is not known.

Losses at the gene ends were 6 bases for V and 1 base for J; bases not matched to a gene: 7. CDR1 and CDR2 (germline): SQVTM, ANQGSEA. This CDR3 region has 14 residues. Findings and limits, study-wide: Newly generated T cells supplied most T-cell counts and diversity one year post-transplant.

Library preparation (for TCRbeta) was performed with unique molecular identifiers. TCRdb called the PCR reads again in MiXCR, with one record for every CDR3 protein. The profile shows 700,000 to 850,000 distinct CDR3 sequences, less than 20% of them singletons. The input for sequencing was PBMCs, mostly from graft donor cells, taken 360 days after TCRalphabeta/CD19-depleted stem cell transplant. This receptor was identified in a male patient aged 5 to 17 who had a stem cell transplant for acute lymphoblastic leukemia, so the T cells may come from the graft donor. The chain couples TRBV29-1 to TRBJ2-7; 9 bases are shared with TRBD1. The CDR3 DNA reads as TGCAGCGTGGATAAGACAGGGGGATCCTACGAGCAGTACTTC. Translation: CSVDKTGGSYEQYF.